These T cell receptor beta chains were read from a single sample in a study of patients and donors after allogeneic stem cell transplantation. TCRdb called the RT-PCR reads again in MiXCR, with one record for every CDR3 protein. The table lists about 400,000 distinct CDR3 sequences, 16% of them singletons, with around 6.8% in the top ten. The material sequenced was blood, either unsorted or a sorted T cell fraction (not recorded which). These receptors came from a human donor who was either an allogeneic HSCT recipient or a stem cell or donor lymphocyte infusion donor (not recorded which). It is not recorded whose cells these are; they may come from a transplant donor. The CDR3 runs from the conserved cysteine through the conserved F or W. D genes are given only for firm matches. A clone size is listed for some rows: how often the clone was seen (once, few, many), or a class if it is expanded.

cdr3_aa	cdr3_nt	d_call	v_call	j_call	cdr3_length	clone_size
CSARSRGNGYTF	TGCAGTGCTAGAAGCAGGGGTAATGGCTACACCTTC	-	TRBV20-1	TRBJ1-2	12	few
CASSFGQGQNSPLHF	TGTGCCAGCAGCTTTGGACAGGGGCAAAATTCACCCCTCCACTTT	TRBD1	TRBV6-1	TRBJ1-6	15	-
CASKYAGGYEQYF	TGTGCCAGCAAATATGCGGGGGGCTACGAGCAGTACTTC	TRBD2	TRBV2	TRBJ2-7	13	-
CASSPLAGVSNEQFF	TGTGCCAGCAGCCCGCTAGCGGGAGTAAGCAATGAGCAGTTCTTC	TRBD2	TRBV3-1	TRBJ2-1	15	many
CASSQDPIQETQYF	TGCGCCAGCAGCCAAGACCCTATACAAGAGACCCAGTACTTC	-	TRBV4-3	TRBJ2-5	14	-
CASSVQASSYEQYF	TGTGCCAGTAGTGTGCAGGCGAGCTCCTACGAGCAGTACTTC	-	TRBV19	TRBJ2-7	14	-
CSVYGTGAWNGYTF	TGCAGCGTTTACGGGACAGGGGCTTGGAATGGCTACACCTTC	TRBD1	TRBV29-1	TRBJ1-2	14	-
CASSGTSTDTQYF	TGCGCCAGCAGCGGAACTAGCACAGATACGCAGTATTTT	-	TRBV5-1	TRBJ2-3	13	many
CASSLKGVVETQYF	TGTGCCAGCAGCCTTAAAGGAGTAGTGGAGACCCAGTACTTC	-	TRBV4-2	TRBJ2-5	14	-
CASISGGRSYEQYF	TGTGCCAGCATTTCTGGTGGGAGGTCCTACGAGCAGTACTTC	-	TRBV28	TRBJ2-7	14	-
CSASGADYEQYF	TGCAGTGCTAGCGGGGCAGACTACGAGCAGTACTTC	-	TRBV20-1	TRBJ2-7	12	-
CASSNEQYF	TGTGCCAGCAGTAACGAGCAGTACTTC	-	TRBV2	TRBJ2-7	9	-
CASSTSAGGQETQYF	TGTGCCAGCAGCACCTCAGCCGGGGGGCAAGAGACCCAGTACTTC	TRBD2	TRBV11-3	TRBJ2-5	15	few
CASARNTEAFF	TGTGCCAGCGCCAGGAACACTGAAGCTTTCTTT	-	TRBV2	TRBJ1-1	11	-
CASSLAGGPVDEQFF	TGTGCCAGCAGCTTAGCGGGAGGGCCGGTCGATGAGCAGTTCTTC	TRBD2	TRBV11-2	TRBJ2-1	15	-
CASSLYYSFVRDRELFF	TGCGCCAGCAGCTTATACTACAGTTTCGTTCGGGACCGGGAGCTGTTTTTT	-	TRBV5-1	TRBJ2-2	17	few
CASSFRTGVSTDTQYF	TGTGCCAGCAGTTTCCGGACAGGGGTTAGCACAGATACGCAGTATTTT	TRBD1	TRBV12-3/TRBV12-4	TRBJ2-3	16	many
CASSSRVYEQYF	TGTGCCAGCAGCTCTCGGGTCTACGAGCAGTACTTC	-	TRBV11-2	TRBJ2-7	12	few
CASSPKRHSTDTQYF	TGCGCCAGCAGCCCAAAGAGACATAGCACAGATACGCAGTATTTT	-	TRBV5-1	TRBJ2-3	15	many
CSASPGQSQETQYF	TGCAGTGCTAGTCCAGGACAGTCTCAAGAGACCCAGTACTTC	-	TRBV20-1	TRBJ2-5	14	few
CASSLVGYEKLFF	TGTGCCAGCAGTTTAGTCGGATATGAAAAACTGTTTTTT	-	TRBV12-3/TRBV12-4	TRBJ1-4	13	few
CSASPRDGYTF	TGCAGTGCTAGTCCCAGGGATGGCTACACCTTC	-	TRBV20-1	TRBJ1-2	11	few
CASSPPGAGSYEQYF	TGTGCCAGCAGCCCCCCCGGGGCGGGATCCTACGAGCAGTACTTC	-	TRBV11-3	TRBJ2-7	15	-
CASSLAGGWAADTQYF	TGTGCCAGCAGCTTGGCAGGAGGCTGGGCTGCAGATACGCAGTATTTT	-	TRBV5-5	TRBJ2-3	16	many
CASSHRPMPAGLANTGELFF	TGCGCCAGCAGCCACCGCCCCATGCCAGCGGGGCTCGCGAACACCGGGGAGCTGTTTTTT	TRBD2	TRBV5-1	TRBJ2-2	20	few
CASTQAGYGYTF	TGTGCCAGCACTCAGGCGGGGTATGGCTACACCTTC	-	TRBV6-2/TRBV6-3	TRBJ1-2	12	few
CASSSGKGAYGYTF	TGTGCCAGCAGCTCCGGGAAGGGGGCATATGGCTACACCTTC	TRBD1	TRBV7-9	TRBJ1-2	14	-